This entry lists 24 T cell receptor beta chains sequenced from one sample in a study of response to subunit inactivated influenza vaccine. Using its own MiXCR run on the RT-PCR reads, TCRdb lists one record per CDR3 protein. The sample contains 550,000 to 600,000 distinct CDR3 sequences, around 11% of which appear only once. The sequencing used PBMCs from blood, collected on the day of vaccination. These receptors were collected from a man aged 50-60 years who received an inactivated influenza vaccine.

The V and J genes are TRBV12-3 or TRBV12-4 and TRBJ2-1, with 8 bases identical to TRBD2. Germline trimming cut 5 bases from V and 7 bases from J; bases unmatched to any gene: 4. The CDR3 spans 13 residues. CDR3 bases: TGTGCCAGCAGTAGGACTAGCCGAAATGAGCAGTTCTTC. This translates into CASSRTSRNEQFF.

This clonotype was seen only a few times. The chain employs TRBV14 and TRBJ2-7; 7 nucleotides agree with TRBD2. CDR3 length equals 13 residues. Germline V gene lookup returns CDR1 SGHDN and CDR2 FVKESK. J gave up 6 bases and V 4 bases, and 6 bases lay outside the gene matches. The DNA of the CDR3 is TGTGCCAGCAGCCCCAGCGGGACCCTCGAGCAGTACTTC. It codes for CASSPSGTLEQYF.

The chain has TRBV27 and TRBJ2-2; TRBD1 might be the D (6 bases). Germline assignment: CDR1 MNHEY and CDR2 SMNVEV (reference sequence). The germline V and J ends were trimmed by 4 bases and 6 bases, with 12 bases remaining between them. This CDR3 is built from 14 residues. The CDR3 sequence: CASSSRQAPGELFF. CDR3 in DNA: TGTGCCAGCAGTTCCCGACAGGCCCCCGGGGAGCTGTTTTTT.

This clonotype was counted many times. V gene TRBV7-3 combines with J gene TRBJ1-1, with D possibly matching TRBD1 (5 bases). CDR3 length: 13 amino acids. The germline V gene encodes CDR1 SGHTA and CDR2 FQGTGA. V was trimmed by 2 bases and J by 4 bases, leaving 8 bases between them. CDR3 nucleotides: TGTGCCAGCAGCTTAGCCAGGGCCACTGAAGCTTTCTTT. Residues: CASSLARATEAFF.

The V and J genes are TRBV7-9 and TRBJ1-6; the D is unclear. The CDR3 covers 13 residues. Germline lookup yields CDR1 SEHNR and CDR2 FQNEAQ (reference sequence). Trimming shortened V by 11 bases and J by 7 bases, and 15 bases separated the two germline ends. Here the CDR3 reads CASTGIMNSPLHF. The CDR3 coding sequence is TGTGCCTCGACGGGAATAATGAATTCACCCCTCCACTTT.

This clonotype was detected many times. The CDR3 here is CASSLGLLETQYF. The CDR3 region has the DNA TGTGCCAGCAGTTTAGGGCTATTGGAGACCCAGTACTTC. The rearrangement uses TRBV12-3 or TRBV12-4 and TRBJ2-5; D uncertain. Trimming removed 1 base at V and 5 bases at J, with 8 bases between. This CDR3 spans 13 amino acids.

This clonotype was seen only a few times. The V call is TRBV7-2, the J call TRBJ2-3; TRBD2 aligns across 9 bases. Trimming took 3 bases from V and 1 from J; bases not matched to a gene: 5. The CDR3 has 16 amino acids. Germline V gene sequence: CDR1 SGHTA, CDR2 FQGNSA. Here the CDR3 DNA reads TGTGCCAGCAGCTTTGCGGGAGGGCCTCGCACAGATACGCAGTATTTT. It specifies CASSFAGGPRTDTQYF.

This sequence joins TRBV4-3 and TRBJ2-4; D may correspond to TRBD1 or TRBD2 (5 bases each). The CDR3 loop spans 17 amino acids. CDR1 and CDR2 (germline): LGHNA, YSLEER. Trimming shortened V by 0 bases and J by 3 bases, and 15 bases separated the two germline ends. The CDR3 region has the DNA TGCGCCAGCAGCCAAGATGGGACCCAAGGGGTCAAAAACATTCAGTACTTC. It codes for CASSQDGTQGVKNIQYF.

The CDR3 coding sequence is TGTGCCAGCAGTAGTCTACAGGGAGGCTATGGCTACACCTTC. It yields the protein CASSSLQGGYGYTF. The rearrangement links TRBV12-3 or TRBV12-4 to TRBJ1-2; D is possibly TRBD1 (6 bases). V gave up 5 bases and J gave up 4 bases, with 14 bases separating them. CDR3 length equals 14 residues.

This clonotype came up a few times. Here the CDR3 DNA reads TGTGCCAGCAGCTTACAGTACAATCAGCCCCAGCATTTT. Translated, it gives CASSLQYNQPQHF. The V call is TRBV7-2, the J call TRBJ1-5; D remains ambiguous. Trimming shortened V by 2 bases and J by 3 bases, and 5 bases separated the two germline ends. CDR1 and CDR2 from the germline V gene are SGHTA and FQGNSA. The CDR3 contains 13 residues.

This clonotype was counted between two and nine times. The V gene is TRBV20-1, the J gene TRBJ2-2; D remains ambiguous. V was clipped by 0 bases and J by 6 bases, with 8 bases between them. The germline V gene has CDR1 DFQATT and CDR2 SNEGSKA (reference sequence). The CDR3 runs 13 residues. CDR3 sequence (DNA): TGCAGTGCTAGAGATCGCGTCGCCGGGGAGCTGTTTTTT. Its translation is CSARDRVAGELFF.

In its sample, this clonotype was seen a few times. This chain's CDR3 is CASSSGTENTGELFF. Here the CDR3 DNA reads TGTGCCAGCAGCTCCGGGACGGAGAACACCGGGGAGCTGTTTTTT. This chain connects TRBV9 to TRBJ2-2, with D perhaps matching TRBD1 or TRBD2 (5 bases each). The V gene lost 4 bases and the J gene lost 1 base, with 11 bases spanning the gap. In germline, CDR1 is SGDLS, CDR2 YYNGEE. CDR3 length: 15 residues.

This clonotype was observed a few times. The gene calls are TRBV20-1 and TRBJ1-5; no firm D call. Deletions cut 1 base from V and 6 bases from J, with 7 bases between. The length of the CDR3 is 12 residues. From germline, CDR1 is DFQATT and CDR2 SNEGSKA (reference sequence). The CDR3 loop is CSARVLGQPQHF. CDR3 DNA sequence: TGCAGTGCTAGAGTTTTGGGTCAGCCCCAGCATTTT.

The chain employs TRBV20-1 and TRBJ2-7; 10 bases agree with TRBD2. The CDR3 spans 14 residues. The germline V gene has CDR1 DFQATT and CDR2 SNEGSKA (reference sequence). V was pared by 6 bases and J by 2 bases, with 7 bases of the junction left unmatched. CDR3 loop: CSARRSGGAYEQYF. CDR3 nucleotide sequence: TGCAGTGCGAGAAGAAGCGGGGGGGCCTACGAGCAGTACTTC.

The chain is built from TRBV24-1 and TRBJ2-5, with D hard to call. CDR1 and CDR2 from the germline V gene are KGHDR and SFDVKD. The germline V and J ends were trimmed by 5 bases and 5 bases, with 8 bases remaining between them. The CDR3 is made up of 12 amino acids. This chain's CDR3 is CATSAEAETQYF. The CDR3 nucleotides are TGTGCCACCAGTGCCGAAGCGGAGACCCAGTACTTC.

This clonotype has only a few counts. The chain couples TRBV4-3 to TRBJ2-1; 9 bases are a match to TRBD2. Germline V gene sequence: CDR1 LGHNA, CDR2 YSLEER. CDR3 length: 16 amino acids. J was trimmed by 6 bases and V by 3 bases; bases with no gene match: 9. The CDR3 loop is CASSHIGLASGNEQFF. CDR3 nucleotides: TGCGCCAGCAGCCACATCGGACTAGCGTCGGGCAATGAGCAGTTCTTC.

The chain employs TRBV2 and TRBJ2-4; no clear D gene. Trimming removed 4 bases from V and 0 bases from J, with 13 bases in between. The CDR3 totals 16 residues. The germline V gene has CDR1 SNHLY and CDR2 FYNNEI. The chain's CDR3 is CASSALLAAAKNIQYF. The CDR3 coding sequence is TGTGCCAGCAGTGCTCTCCTCGCCGCAGCCAAAAACATTCAGTACTTC. The whole variable domain, remainder taken from reference TRBV2 and TRBJ2-4, is EPEVTQTPSHQVTQMGQEVILRCVPISNHLYFYWYRQILGQKVEFLVSFYNNEISEKSEIFDDQFSVERPDGSNFTLKIRSTKLEDSAMYFCASSALLAAAKNIQYFGAGTRLSVL.

This chain connects TRBV19 to TRBJ2-5; 7 bases align to TRBD1. Unmatched junction bases numbered 31, after V lost 7 bases and J lost 2 bases. The germline V gene encodes CDR1 LNHDA and CDR2 SQIVND (reference sequence). This CDR3 is built from 22 residues. CDR3 sequence (DNA): TGTGCCAGTACCATCGGTAGAGGGGGCGATATCCAAGACCCCTTGATTCAAGAGACCCAGTACTTC. As protein: CASTIGRGGDIQDPLIQETQYF.

The chain recombines TRBV5-1 with TRBJ1-2; D gene uncertain. The CDR3 loop spans 14 amino acids. CDR1 and CDR2 (germline): SGHRS, YFSETQ. V lost 1 base, J lost 6 bases, and 13 bases lay in between. The chain's CDR3 is CASSLSDGRDGYTF. The CDR3, as DNA: TGCGCCAGCAGCTTGTCGGACGGGCGGGATGGCTACACCTTC.

This clonotype was observed a few times. The chain has TRBV11-2 and TRBJ2-5; TRBD1 might be the D (6 bases). This CDR3 has 14 residues. Germline V gives CDR1 SGHAT, CDR2 FQNNGV. Trimming shortened V by 4 bases and J by 5 bases, and 14 bases separated the two germline ends. CDR3 nucleotide sequence: TGTGCCAGCAGCTCTCCCAGGACAGCTGAGACCCAGTACTTC. Translated: CASSSPRTAETQYF.

This chain joins TRBV7-2 and TRBJ2-7; D unclear. V lost 5 bases to trimming and J lost 6 bases, with 14 bases between them. CDR1 SGHTA and CDR2 FQGNSA come from the germline V gene. The CDR3 runs to 13 residues. DNA for the CDR3: TGTGCCAGCAGCATTCGGCGCGGATCCGAGCAGTACTTC. Translated, it gives CASSIRRGSEQYF.

The chain joins TRBV28 to TRBJ2-7; D remains unclear. The V gene's germline CDR1 is MDHEN and CDR2 SYDVKM. V lost 2 bases and J 4 bases, leaving 15 bases between the germline ends. The CDR3 runs to 15 residues. The CDR3 coding sequence is TGTGCCAGCAGTTTAACTGCCCTCCGGGCGTACGAGCAGTACTTC. Encoded protein: CASSLTALRAYEQYF.

In its sample, this clonotype was seen a few times. This chain links TRBV29-1 with TRBJ1-2, with 9 bases matching TRBD1. J was trimmed by 6 bases and V by 4 bases; bases with no gene match: 6. The germline V gene has CDR1 SQVTM and CDR2 ANQGSEA. The CDR3 has 13 amino acids. In DNA form, the CDR3 reads TGCAGCGTTGGTGCCGGGACAGGGAATGGCTACACCTTC. It specifies CSVGAGTGNGYTF.

This clonotype was detected a few times. The chain is built from TRBV5-1 and TRBJ1-2; TRBD1 aligns across 7 bases. Trimming at V came to 2 bases and at J to 7 bases, leaving 8 bases not matched to a gene. The CDR3 consists of 14 residues. Germline CDR1 reads SGHRS; CDR2 reads YFSETQ. The CDR3 sequence: CASSLSSTGTGYTF. DNA for the CDR3: TGCGCCAGCAGCTTAAGCTCGACAGGGACTGGCTACACCTTC.